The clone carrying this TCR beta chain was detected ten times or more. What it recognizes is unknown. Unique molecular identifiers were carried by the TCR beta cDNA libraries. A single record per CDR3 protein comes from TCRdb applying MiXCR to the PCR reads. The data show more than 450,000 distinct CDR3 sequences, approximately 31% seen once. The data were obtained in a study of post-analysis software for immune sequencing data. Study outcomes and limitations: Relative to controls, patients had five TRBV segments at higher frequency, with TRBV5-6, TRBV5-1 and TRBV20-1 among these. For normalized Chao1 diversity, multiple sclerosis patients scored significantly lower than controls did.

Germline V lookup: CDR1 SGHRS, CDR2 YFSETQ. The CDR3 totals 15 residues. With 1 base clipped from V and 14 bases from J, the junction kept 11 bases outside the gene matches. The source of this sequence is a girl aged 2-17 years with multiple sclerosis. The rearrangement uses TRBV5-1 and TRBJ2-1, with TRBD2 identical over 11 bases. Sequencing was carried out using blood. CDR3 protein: CASSLSLAGGKVEFF. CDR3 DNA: TGCGCCAGCAGCTTGTCGCTAGCGGGGGGAAAGGTGGAGTTCTTC.